What follows is one T cell receptor (beta chain) and its context. The antigen remains unidentified. Only in-frame clones appear in the TCRdb table, and some are missing; sequencing was by immunoSEQ multiplex PCR. The repertoire holds approximately 92,000 clones, with about 80% as singletons. The CDR3 spans 17 residues. V gave up 0 bases and J gave up 0 bases, with 12 bases separating them. Looked up from germline, CDR1 is SGHTA and CDR2 is FQGNSA. This entry belongs to a study of OX40 agonist ivuxolimab in advanced cancers. Study-level results: There were, on average, more expanded clones in CD8+ T cells than in CD4+. Expanded peripheral T cells had an undetermined antigen specificity. Clonal expansion was seen in CD4+ and CD8+ blood T cells by week 6 at 0.1 to 3.0 mg/kg.

This clonotype originated in an adult with an advanced solid tumor such as melanoma, head and neck, liver or kidney cancer. The chain combines TRBV7-2 with TRBJ1-3; D is unclear. The source material was CD4+ or CD8+ T cells sorted from blood, sampled in a trial of the OX40 agonist ivuxolimab. CDR3 residues: CASSLARARSSGNTIYF. Written as DNA, the CDR3 is TGTGCCAGCAGCTTAGCTAGAGCCAGGAGCTCTGGAAACACCATATATTTT.